Listed below are T cell receptor beta chains from one sample, sequenced in a study of T cells in tuberculosis. The repertoire was sequenced with immunoSEQ multiplex PCR; TCRdb's copy has only in-frame clones and lacks some. The sample comprises tens of thousands of clones, about 91% of which are singletons, and 5.5% to 7.5% rests with the top ten. Here the sequenced sample was PBMCs, taken at tuberculosis diagnosis. The origin of the receptors is an adult with tuberculosis. Some clones in this sample may be carry-over from other donors' samples. The CDR3 runs from the conserved cysteine through the conserved F or W. A D gene is named only where the DNA matches it firmly. For some rows the clone size is stated as once, few or many, or as a class when expanded; others skip it.

>TRBV7-2|TRBD2|-|TRBJ2-2
TGTGCCAGCCGTGCTAGCGGGGGAACCGGGGAGCTGTTTTTT
CASRASGGTGELFF
>TRBV10-3|TRBD1|-|TRBJ1-1
TGTGCCATCAGCGAGGGACAGCCGAACACTGAAGCTTTCTTT
CAISEGQPNTEAFF
>TRBV7-8|-|once|TRBJ1-3
TGTGCCAGCAGTTTTGACAGGCCAACCGGGAAAAATGGAAACACCATATATTTT
CASSFDRPTGKNGNTIYF
>TRBV6-1|TRBD2|-|TRBJ2-7
TGTGCCAGCAGTGAACCTAGCGGGGGGTACGAGCAGTACTTC
CASSEPSGGYEQYF
>TRBV27|-|-|TRBJ2-3
TGTGCCAGCAGGGCTAGGCTCACAGATACGCAGTATTTT
CASRARLTDTQYF
>TRBV14|TRBD1|-|TRBJ1-2
TGTGCCAGCAGCCAGCCTGGGACAGTCTCCTATGGCTACACCTTC
CASSQPGTVSYGYTF
>TRBV12-1|-|once|TRBJ2-1
TGTGCCAGCAGCAAACGGACTAGCGGGGGGGCCTACAATGAGCAGTTCTTC
CASSKRTSGGAYNEQFF
>TRBV2|-|-|TRBJ2-5
TGTGCCAGCATTAGGCAGGAAGAGACCCAGTACTTC
CASIRQEETQYF
>TRBV6-1|-|-|TRBJ1-3
TGTGCCAGCAGTGAACTAAGGGGATATCAAAGCTCTGGAAACACCATATATTTT
CASSELRGYQSSGNTIYF
>TRBV10-3|-|-|TRBJ2-1
TGTGCCATCACCCACAGCACAGGGAGGGATGAGCAGTTCTTC
CAITHSTGRDEQFF
>TRBV6-5|TRBD2|-|TRBJ2-3
TGTGCCAGCAGTTACGGGGGACTAGCGGGGCCTACGCAGTATTTT
CASSYGGLAGPTQYF
>TRBV27|-|-|TRBJ1-6
TGTGCCAGCAGTTTAGTTCCGGGTACTTATAATTCACCCCTCCACTTT
CASSLVPGTYNSPLHF
>TRBV30|-|once|TRBJ2-5
TGTGCCTGGAGTGCGACTACCGAACACCAAGAGACCCAGTACTTC
CAWSATTEHQETQYF
>TRBV6-5|-|-|TRBJ2-7
TGTGCCAGCAGTTCTGCCGGGACATTGTCCTCCTACGAGCAGTACTTC
CASSSAGTLSSYEQYF
>TRBV7-9|TRBD1|-|TRBJ2-7
TGTGCCAGCAGCCCGCGACAGGGCTCCTACGAGCAGTACTTC
CASSPRQGSYEQYF
>TRBV10-2|-|-|TRBJ1-5
TGCGCCAGCAGTGGGGCAGCTGACAATCAGCCCCAGCATTTT
CASSGAADNQPQHF
>TRBV19|-|-|TRBJ2-2
TGTGCCAGTAGTATTACAGGGGGGGCCGGGGAGCTGTTTTTT
CASSITGGAGELFF
>TRBV5-4|TRBD2|-|TRBJ2-2
TGTGCCAGCAGCCTCCAGCGGGGGGGCATCGGCACCGGGGAGCTGTTTTTT
CASSLQRGGIGTGELFF
>TRBV6-4|TRBD1|-|TRBJ2-1
TGTGCCAGCAGTCTTGACAGGGGGCCCTACAATGAGCAGTTCTTC
CASSLDRGPYNEQFF
>TRBV27|-|few|TRBJ2-3
TGTGCCAGCAGTTACAACACAGATACGCAGTATTTT
CASSYNTDTQYF
>TRBV6-1|TRBD2|once|TRBJ2-4
TGTGCCAGCAGTGAAGCGCCGAGACTAGCGGGGGGGCCTTGGGCCAAAAACATTCAGTACTTC
CASSEAPRLAGGPWAKNIQYF
>TRBV6-5|TRBD1|-|TRBJ1-1
TGTGCCAGCAGTTACGAGGGGGCGGGGACTGAAGCTTTCTTT
CASSYEGAGTEAFF
>TRBV2|TRBD1|once|TRBJ2-1
TGTGCCAGCAGTGAAGGGACGCCGGGACAGAGCTCCTACAATGAGCAGTTCTTC
CASSEGTPGQSSYNEQFF